This TCR beta chain was retrieved from a study of blood T cells in healthy people across ages. Germline-derived CDR1 and CDR2 are MNHNS and SASEGT. The CDR3 extends over 18 amino acids. V was pared by 7 bases and J by 0 bases, with 21 bases between. A second roughly 6 to 11 cycle PCR used barcoded and J-beta primers. Each single sample gave us at least 2.5 million CDR3-containing paired-end reads. TCRdb fed the 5' RACE reads into MiXCR, producing one record per CDR3 protein. This table has roughly 1,500,000 distinct CDR3 sequences, about 32% appearing once. V is TRBV6-1 and J is TRBJ2-2, with D maybe TRBD2 (5 bases). Sequencing was performed on blood. This sequence was found in a woman aged 25 to 45 in good health. As DNA, the CDR3 is TGTGCCAGCACCAGTAGCGAGCCCGGATACGCGAACACCGGGGAGCTGTTTTTT. Amino acids: CASTSSEPGYANTGELFF.